These 19 T cell receptor beta chains came from one sample sequenced in a study of identical twins. MiXCR, run by TCRdb on the 5' RACE reads, gives a single entry per CDR3 protein. The table shows 700,000 to 950,000 distinct CDR3 sequences, with 10% to 15% occurring only once. The same sample was also used in a study of yellow fever vaccine responses in identical twins.

Material: PBMCs. These receptors all come from a young woman in good health.

On this clonotype itself: This clone may be a read error of a much larger clone one base away. The chain couples TRBV2 to TRBJ1-5; perhaps TRBD1 as D (5 bases). The CDR3 has 14 amino acids. V shed 3 bases and J shed 1 base, with 7 bases lying between them. Germline CDR1 is SNHLY and CDR2 is FYNNEI. In DNA form, the CDR3 reads TGTGCCAGCAGTGACGAGGGGAGCAATCAGCCCCAGCATTTT. It codes for CASSDEGSNQPQHF. The variable domain in full, with the rest retrieved from reference TRBV2 and TRBJ1-5, is EPEVTQTPSHQVTQMGQEVILRCVPISNHLYFYWYRQILGQKVEFLVSFYNNEISEKSEIFDDQFSVERPDGSNFTLKIRSTKLEDSAMYFCASSDEGSNQPQHFGDGTRLSIL.

There are a few counts of this clonotype. This rearrangement joins TRBV20-1 to TRBJ2-1; no clear D gene. Germline lookup yields CDR1 DFQATT and CDR2 SNEGSKA (reference sequence). V was clipped by 1 base and J by 4 bases, with 11 bases between them. The CDR3 contains 14 residues. This CDR3 reads CSARGRVAYNEQFF. In DNA form, the CDR3 reads TGCAGTGCTAGAGGGAGAGTGGCATACAATGAGCAGTTCTTC.

V is TRBV29-1 and J is TRBJ2-5; 7 nucleotides align to TRBD2. CDR1 and CDR2 from the germline V gene are SQVTM and ANQGSEA. Trimming took 6 bases from V and 1 from J; bases not matched to a gene: 2. The CDR3 has 12 residues. Written as DNA, the CDR3 is TGCAGCGTCATAGCGGGCCAAGAGACCCAGTACTTC. Amino acids: CSVIAGQETQYF.

The table lists this clonotype with many counts. The chain uses TRBV12-3 or TRBV12-4 and TRBJ1-3; tentative D call: TRBD1 (5 bases). This CDR3 contains 15 residues. V was clipped by 6 bases and J by 0 bases, with 12 bases between them. CDR3 loop: CASREGRNSGNTIYF. The CDR3, as DNA: TGTGCCAGCAGAGAGGGACGAAACTCTGGAAACACCATATATTTT.

In its sample, this clonotype was seen many times. The chain combines TRBV24-1 with TRBJ1-2; 10 positions match TRBD1. CDR3 length: 14 amino acids. Trimming cost V 3 bases and J 3 bases; bases outside gene matches: 0. Germline loops: CDR1 KGHDR, CDR2 SFDVKD. CDR3 sequence: CATSDGQGDYGYTF. The CDR3 DNA is TGTGCCACCAGTGATGGACAGGGGGACTATGGCTACACCTTC.

This clonotype was seen at least ten times. Germline is not matched at one junction end, which may reflect a read error. This chain uses TRBV5-1 with TRBJ1-1; the D is unclear. The CDR3 consists of 12 residues. Germline V gene sequence: CDR1 SGHRS, CDR2 YFSETQ. The CDR3 here is CASSLVATEAFF. As DNA, the CDR3 is TGTGCCAGCAGCTTAGTAGCCACTGAAGCTTTCTTT.

This clonotype has more than one count but fewer than ten. The chain combines TRBV6-1 with TRBJ2-1; 11 bases agree with TRBD1. Unmatched junction bases numbered 5, after V lost 7 bases and J lost 3 bases. There are 15 residues in the CDR3. The germline V gene has CDR1 MNHNS and CDR2 SASEGT. CDR3 loop: CASTLGTGGYNEQFF. Written as DNA, the CDR3 is TGTGCCAGCACCTTGGGGACAGGGGGCTACAATGAGCAGTTCTTC.

This sequence joins TRBV5-1 and TRBJ1-6; 10 bases are shared with TRBD1. In germline, CDR1 is SGHRS, CDR2 YFSETQ. The CDR3 sequence is 15 residues long. With V trimmed by 4 bases and J by 8 bases, 6 bases remained unmatched. The CDR3 loop is CASSPTGGRDSPLHF. CDR3 coding DNA: TGCGCCAGCAGCCCGACAGGGGGCAGAGATTCACCCCTCCACTTT.

This clonotype was detected a few times. This rearrangement joins TRBV7-9 to TRBJ1-1; 8 positions match TRBD1. Trimming at V came to 2 bases and at J to 0 bases, leaving 5 bases not matched to a gene. Germline V gives CDR1 SEHNR, CDR2 FQNEAQ (reference sequence). The CDR3 loop spans 16 amino acids. The DNA for the CDR3 is TGTGCCAGCAGCTTATCGGCAGGGGGCCTGAACACTGAAGCTTTCTTT. Its protein product is CASSLSAGGLNTEAFF.

This clonotype was observed a handful of times. The rearrangement joins TRBV28 to TRBJ2-5; no definite D call. Germline V gene lookup returns CDR1 MDHEN and CDR2 SYDVKM. Trimming removed 5 bases at V and 2 bases at J, with 12 bases between. The CDR3 consists of 14 residues. The CDR3 loop is CASSPQEQQETQYF. DNA for the CDR3: TGTGCCAGCAGTCCCCAGGAGCAGCAAGAGACCCAGTACTTC.

This clonotype occurred a few times. The rearrangement joins TRBV27 to TRBJ2-5; D call uncertain. V lost 4 bases to trimming and J lost 2 bases, with 14 bases between them. Germline lookup yields CDR1 MNHEY and CDR2 SMNVEV (reference sequence). The CDR3 covers 15 residues. CDR3 loop: CASSSGLSPQETQYF. CDR3 in DNA: TGTGCCAGCAGTTCGGGTCTCTCACCACAAGAGACCCAGTACTTC.

This clonotype has a count of ten or more. V is TRBV2 and J is TRBJ2-7; 10 positions agree with TRBD2. V lost 1 base, J lost 1 base, and 1 base stayed unmatched. Germline CDR1 SNHLY, CDR2 FYNNEI. This CDR3 has 15 residues. CDR3 sequence reads: CASSEGLAGSYEQYF. For the CDR3, the DNA is TGTGCCAGCAGTGAAGGACTAGCGGGTTCCTACGAGCAGTACTTC.

The V call is TRBV5-1, the J call TRBJ2-5, with 9 bases aligning to TRBD1. The ends lost 6 bases at V and 5 bases at J; junction bases unmatched: 14. This CDR3 has 16 residues. Germline V lookup: CDR1 SGHRS, CDR2 YFSETQ. The CDR3 spells CASIQGPTGGVETQYF. CDR3 DNA sequence: TGCGCCAGCATTCAGGGACCGACAGGGGGTGTGGAGACCCAGTACTTC.

This clonotype was counted only a few times. The chain links TRBV10-2 to TRBJ2-3, with D maybe TRBD2 (6 bases). Per the germline V gene, CDR1 is WSHSY and CDR2 is SAAADI. The CDR3 sequence is 16 residues long. V was clipped by 3 bases and J by 0 bases, with 13 bases between them. CDR3 residues: CASSDRGGASTDTQYF. CDR3 DNA sequence: TGCGCCAGCAGTGACCGGGGCGGGGCTAGCACAGATACGCAGTATTTT.

The chain joins TRBV27 to TRBJ2-1, with 9 bases identical to TRBD2. The CDR3 consists of 15 residues. Germline trimming cut 6 bases from V and 3 bases from J; bases unmatched to any gene: 6. Germline V gene data show CDR1 as MNHEY and CDR2 as SMNVEV (reference sequence). The CDR3 DNA reads TGTGCCAGCAGCGTGAGCGGGGGGAACTACAATGAGCAGTTCTTC. Translated: CASSVSGGNYNEQFF.

This clonotype came up a few times. The DNA for the CDR3 is TGTGCCAGCTCACCAGGGGTCTACGAGCAGTACGTC. As protein: CASSPGVYEQYV. The chain has TRBV18 and TRBJ2-7; D is uncertain. Trimming removed 2 bases from V and 3 bases from J, with 5 bases in between. CDR1 is KGHSH and CDR2 is LQKENI in the germline V gene. This CDR3 has 12 amino acids.

J is TRBJ2-7 and V is TRBV7-9, with unresolved D. V was shortened by 2 bases and J by 6 bases, with 11 bases between the two germline ends. The CDR3 length is 13 residues. Per the germline V gene, CDR1 is SEHNR and CDR2 is FQNEAQ (reference sequence). CDR3: CASSLFGPTEQYV. The CDR3, as DNA: TGTGCCAGCAGCTTATTCGGTCCGACCGAGCAGTACGTC.

The chain is built from TRBV20-1 and TRBJ2-6, with D maybe TRBD1 (5 bases). CDR3 length: 16 amino acids. Between the trimmed V and J ends, which lost 0 bases and 4 bases, there was a span of 13 bases. In germline, CDR1 is DFQATT, CDR2 SNEGSKA (reference sequence). The CDR3 loop is CSARDGGAAGANVLTF. The CDR3 nucleotides are TGCAGTGCTAGAGATGGTGGGGCGGCGGGGGCCAACGTCCTGACTTTC.

The CDR3 reads CSVDGLDTGELFF. The CDR3 DNA is TGCAGCGTTGATGGGCTAGACACCGGGGAGCTGTTTTTT. This chain links TRBV29-1 with TRBJ2-2; no definite D call. Trimming pared 3 bases from V and 3 bases from J, leaving 8 bases between. Germline loops: CDR1 SQVTM, CDR2 ANQGSEA. The CDR3 consists of 13 residues.